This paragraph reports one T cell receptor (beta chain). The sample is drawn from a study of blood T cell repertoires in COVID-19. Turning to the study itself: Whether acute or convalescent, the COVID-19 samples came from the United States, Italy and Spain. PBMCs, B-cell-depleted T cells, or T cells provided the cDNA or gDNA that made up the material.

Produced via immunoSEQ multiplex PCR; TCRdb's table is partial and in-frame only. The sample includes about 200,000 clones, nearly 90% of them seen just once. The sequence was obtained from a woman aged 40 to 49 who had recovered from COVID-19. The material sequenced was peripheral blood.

CDR3 protein: CASSPPGPGVDEQFF. The CDR3 nucleotides read TGCGCCAGCAGCCCACCGGGCCCAGGGGTGGATGAGCAGTTCTTC. This chain joins TRBV5-1 and TRBJ2-1, with D perhaps matching TRBD1 (6 bases). V shed 4 bases and J shed 8 bases, with 19 bases lying between them. The CDR3 totals 15 residues. CDR1 SGHRS and CDR2 YFSETQ come from the germline V gene.